The TCR beta chain described here comes from a study of siplizumab effects on memory and regulatory T cells. Overall study findings and caveats: Naive T cells, seemingly more diverse than memory cells, seemed major alloresponse contributors. Proliferating Tregs from siplizumab cultures lacked functional confirmation of suppression.

As regards this clone: What it binds is unknown.

Produced via immunoSEQ multiplex PCR; TCRdb's table is partial and in-frame only. Of 50,000 to 75,000 clones listed, about 80% are singletons. Sequenced input: memory CD4+ T cells sorted from blood. The origin of this receptor is a human donor in good health.

In nucleotides, the CDR3 is TGTGCCAGTAGTTTACAGTATAACTATGGCTACACCTTC. This translates into CASSLQYNYGYTF. The rearrangement uses TRBV19 and TRBJ1-2; D remains ambiguous. Trimming stripped 5 bases from V and 1 base from J, with 8 bases between. The CDR3 is 13 amino acids. Germline values: CDR1 LNHDA, CDR2 SQIVND (reference sequence).